A single sample is the source of the 20 T cell receptor beta chains below, sequenced in a study of technical replicates of blood from several donors. Here immunoSEQ multiplex PCR was the method, and the copy in TCRdb shows in-frame clones only, minus some. In the table there are 80,000 or so clones, more than 90% of which are singletons. Sequencing was performed on T cells isolated from PBMCs. Every receptor here comes from a human donor in good health.

This chain connects TRBV4-2 to TRBJ2-7; D might be TRBD2 (5 bases). The CDR3 spans 17 residues. Germline assignment: CDR1 LGHNA and CDR2 YNFKEQ. V shed 1 base and J shed 2 bases, with 18 bases lying between them. CDR3 DNA: TGTGCCAGCAGCCAAGTAACCCTAGTCGGGGTGGCCTACGAGCAGTACTTC. It codes for CASSQVTLVGVAYEQYF.

This clone was counted a single time. V is TRBV19 and J is TRBJ1-4; D remains unclear. The CDR3 consists of 13 residues. Trimming pared 3 bases from V and 8 bases from J, leaving 10 bases between. Germline V gives CDR1 LNHDA, CDR2 SQIVND (reference sequence). The CDR3 coding sequence is TGTGCCAGTAGTATCCCTACTCGGGAAAAACTGTTTTTT. This codes for CASSIPTREKLFF. Full variable domain (rest looked up from reference TRBV19 and TRBJ1-4): DGGITQSPKYLFRKEGQNVTLSCEQNLNHDAMYWYRQDPGQGLRLIYYSQIVNDFQKGDIAEGYSVSREKKESFPLTVTSAQKNPTAFYLCASSIPTREKLFFGSGTQLSVL.

This chain uses TRBV28 with TRBJ1-4; possibly TRBD1 for D (5 bases). Germline CDR1 reads MDHEN; CDR2 reads SYDVKM. This CDR3 has 15 amino acids. Trimming shortened V by 5 bases and J by 4 bases, and 14 bases separated the two germline ends. The CDR3 sequence: CASSPRGLINEKLFF. CDR3 sequence (DNA): TGTGCCAGCAGTCCGAGGGGACTGATTAATGAAAAACTGTTTTTT.

This chain joins TRBV7-9 and TRBJ2-1; 7 nucleotides align to TRBD2. The CDR3 length is 15 residues. The germline V gene has CDR1 SEHNR and CDR2 FQNEAQ (reference sequence). V gave up 2 bases and J gave up 3 bases; unmatched junction bases: 4. The CDR3 protein is CASSLTAGSYNEQFF. In nucleotides, the CDR3 is TGTGCCAGCAGCTTAACAGCGGGAAGCTACAATGAGCAGTTCTTC. Full variable domain (rest looked up from reference TRBV7-9 and TRBJ2-1): DTGVSQNPRHKITKRGQNVTFRCDPISEHNRLYWYRQTLGQGPEFLTYFQNEAQLEKSRLLSDRFSAERPKGSFSTLEIQRTEQGDSAMYLCASSLTAGSYNEQFFGPGTRLTVL.

This CDR3 reads CASSLGQINQPQHF. CDR3 nucleotide sequence: TGTGCCAGCAGCCTCGGACAAATAAATCAGCCCCAGCATTTT. The chain links TRBV7-2 to TRBJ1-5, with D perhaps matching TRBD1 (5 bases). Germline-derived CDR1 and CDR2 are SGHTA and FQGNSA. The CDR3 is made up of 14 amino acids. The germline V and J ends were trimmed by 5 bases and 4 bases, with 12 bases remaining between them.

The rearrangement links TRBV2 to TRBJ1-2; TRBD1 is a possible D gene (6 bases). This CDR3 is 12 amino acids long. The V gene's germline CDR1 is SNHLY and CDR2 FYNNEI. The ends were cut back, 7 bases at V and 3 bases at J, with 9 bases in the middle. The DNA of the CDR3 is TGTGCCAGCATAGGGGGGGACTATGGCTACACCTTC. It yields the protein CASIGGDYGYTF.

The chain has TRBV18 and TRBJ2-3; TRBD2 matches at 11 bases. This CDR3 has 17 residues. The germline CDR1 and CDR2 sequences are KGHSH and LQKENI. J lost 8 bases, V lost 3 bases, and 13 bases had no gene match. CDR3 sequence reads: CASSPSGLAGREGTQYF. In DNA, the CDR3 is TGTGCCAGCTCACCCTCCGGACTAGCGGGTAGGGAAGGTACGCAGTATTTT.

V is TRBV28 and J is TRBJ2-1, with TRBD2 matching over 10 bases. The V segment lost 6 bases and the J segment 5 bases; nucleotides outside the gene matches: 10. Germline V gives CDR1 MDHEN, CDR2 SYDVKM. The CDR3 has 16 amino acids. The CDR3 spells CASSVRAGGFHNEQFF. As DNA, the CDR3 is TGTGCCAGCAGCGTAAGAGCGGGAGGGTTCCACAATGAGCAGTTCTTC. The whole variable domain, remainder taken from reference TRBV28 and TRBJ2-1, is DVKVTQSSRYLVKRTGEKVFLECVQDMDHENMFWYRQDPGLGLRLIYFSYDVKMKEKGDIPEGYSVSREKKERFSLILESASTNQTSMYLCASSVRAGGFHNEQFFGPGTRLTVL.

The rearrangement joins TRBV6-1 to TRBJ2-7; D gene uncertain. V dropped 6 bases and J dropped 4 bases, with 10 bases sitting between them. The CDR3 covers 12 residues. Germline values: CDR1 MNHNS, CDR2 SASEGT. CDR3 in DNA: TGTGCCAGCAGCGAGAGGATATACGAGCAGTACTTC. It translates to CASSERIYEQYF.

The V and J genes are TRBV9 and TRBJ2-7, with 7 bases that match TRBD2. Per the germline V gene, CDR1 is SGDLS and CDR2 is YYNGEE. CDR3 length equals 14 residues. V shed 0 bases, J shed 4 bases, and the junction held 4 bases outside the gene matches. DNA for the CDR3: TGTGCCAGCAGCGTAGGAACTAGCGTGTACGAGCAGTACTTC. Amino acids: CASSVGTSVYEQYF.

V usage is TRBV30 and J usage is TRBJ2-2; D gene unclear. V shed 0 bases and J shed 0 bases, with 5 bases lying between them. This CDR3 is 14 amino acids long. The germline gives CDR1 GTSNPN, CDR2 SVGIG (reference sequence). The CDR3 region is CAWSVLPNTGELFF. The CDR3 nucleotides are TGTGCCTGGAGTGTTCTCCCGAACACCGGGGAGCTGTTTTTT.

J is TRBJ1-4 and V is TRBV5-8; tentatively, D is TRBD1 (5 bases). This CDR3 comprises 12 residues. Germline V CDR1 and CDR2: SGHTS, YDEGEE. The V gene lost 4 bases and the J gene lost 6 bases, with 7 bases spanning the gap. CDR3 coding DNA: TGTGCCAGCAGCCTAGGGGATGAAAAACTGTTTTTT. Translating gives CASSLGDEKLFF. Complete variable domain (other parts from reference TRBV5-8 and TRBJ1-4): EAGVTQSPTHLIKTRGQQATLRCSPISGHTSVYWYQQALGLGLQFLLWYDEGEERNRGNFPPRFSGRQFPNYSSELNVNALELEDSALYLCASSLGDEKLFFGSGTQLSVL.

This chain uses TRBV5-1 with TRBJ1-1; D remains unclear. V lost 3 bases and J lost 8, with 8 bases in between. The CDR3 covers 11 residues. In germline, CDR1 is SGHRS, CDR2 YFSETQ. This chain's CDR3 is CASSSNREAFF. In DNA, the CDR3 is TGCGCCAGCAGCTCAAACAGAGAAGCTTTCTTT.

The V gene is TRBV19, the J gene TRBJ1-5; no firm D call. Germline CDR1 is LNHDA and CDR2 is SQIVND (reference sequence). CDR3 length: 12 amino acids. V shed 2 bases and J shed 7 bases, with 6 bases lying between them. CDR3 region: CASSINTQPQHF. The CDR3, as DNA: TGTGCCAGTAGTATAAACACCCAGCCCCAGCATTTT.

The rearrangement uses TRBV19 and TRBJ1-3, with a possible D match to TRBD1 (5 bases). The CDR3 consists of 13 residues. Germline values: CDR1 LNHDA, CDR2 SQIVND (reference sequence). V gave up 0 bases and J gave up 16 bases, with 16 bases separating them. CDR3 sequence reads: CASSIDLEQANYF. CDR3 coding DNA: TGTGCCAGTAGTATAGATCTCGAACAGGCCAACTATTTT.

V is TRBV14 and J is TRBJ2-2; TRBD2 matches 11 bases. The germline V gene encodes CDR1 SGHDN and CDR2 FVKESK. J was trimmed by 1 base and V by 2 bases; bases with no gene match: 12. The CDR3 runs to 20 residues. Here the CDR3 reads CASSQYPTSGIPLNTGELFF. Here the CDR3 DNA reads TGTGCCAGCAGCCAATACCCGACTAGCGGGATCCCGCTGAACACCGGGGAGCTGTTTTTT.

The J gene is TRBJ2-1, the V gene TRBV9; D unresolved. Trimming removed 1 base at V and 5 bases at J, with 7 bases between. CDR3 size: 13 residues. Germline V lookup: CDR1 SGDLS, CDR2 YYNGEE. The CDR3 loop reads CASSVSFNNEQFF. DNA for the CDR3: TGTGCCAGCAGCGTATCCTTTAACAATGAGCAGTTCTTC.

This clone has a handful of counts. The DNA of the CDR3 is TGTGCCATCAGTTTTTCACGGAGCTACGAGCAGTACTTC. This translates into CAISFSRSYEQYF. The V gene is TRBV10-3, the J gene TRBJ2-7, with no clear D. Trimming stripped 5 bases from V and 3 bases from J, with 11 bases between. CDR3 length: 13 amino acids. The germline CDR1 and CDR2 sequences are ENHRY and SYGVKD.

The rearrangement uses TRBV2 and TRBJ1-1; tentatively, D is TRBD1 (6 bases). The V gene's germline CDR1 is SNHLY and CDR2 FYNNEI. The CDR3 is 14 amino acids. The ends were cut back, 6 bases at V and 4 bases at J, with 15 bases in the middle. The CDR3 sequence is CASRSQGSGTEAFF. The CDR3, as DNA: TGTGCCAGCAGAAGCCAGGGGTCGGGCACTGAAGCTTTCTTT.

Regarding this clone: Its ends do not fully match the called genes, so a read error is possible. The V gene is TRBV29-1, the J gene TRBJ1-2, with a possible D match to TRBD1 (6 bases). Germline assignment: CDR1 SQVTM and CDR2 ANQGSEA. CDR3 length: 12 residues. The CDR3 loop reads CSAEGQGKGYTF. The DNA for the CDR3 is TGCAGCGCTGAAGGGCAGGGGAAGGGCTACACCTTC.